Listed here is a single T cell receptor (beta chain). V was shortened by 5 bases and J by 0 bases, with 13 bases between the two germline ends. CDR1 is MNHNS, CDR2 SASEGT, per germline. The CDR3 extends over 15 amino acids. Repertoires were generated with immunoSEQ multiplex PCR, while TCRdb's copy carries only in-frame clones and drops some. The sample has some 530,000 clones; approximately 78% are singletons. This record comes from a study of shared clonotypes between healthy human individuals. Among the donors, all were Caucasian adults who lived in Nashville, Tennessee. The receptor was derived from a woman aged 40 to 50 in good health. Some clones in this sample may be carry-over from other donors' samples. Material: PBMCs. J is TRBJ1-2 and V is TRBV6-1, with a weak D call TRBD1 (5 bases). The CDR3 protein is CASSSQTAPNYGYTF. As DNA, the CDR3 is TGTGCCAGCAGTTCCCAGACAGCTCCTAACTATGGCTACACCTTC.